The next 24 T cell receptor beta chains were all read from a single sample in a study of cytomegalovirus exposure and HLA in healthy donors. 13 Jbeta primers and 60 Vbeta primers were used for the PCR. Libraries were prepared by immunoSEQ multiplex PCR; TCRdb keeps only in-frame clonotypes and omits some of them. Of fewer than 200,000 clones listed, 75% to 80% are singletons. Sequenced input: PBMCs. These receptors were taken from a woman in her thirties in good health and CMV-seropositive.

The chain is built from TRBV28 and TRBJ1-5, with D hard to call. The germline V gene encodes CDR1 MDHEN and CDR2 SYDVKM. CDR3 length: 14 residues. The ends were cut back, 3 bases at V and 5 bases at J, with 11 bases in the middle. CDR3 DNA sequence: TGTGCCAGCAGTTTTGTGGGGAGAGATCAGCCCCAGCATTTT. Amino acid sequence: CASSFVGRDQPQHF.

This chain uses TRBV5-6 with TRBJ2-5; TRBD1 agrees at 7 bases. The J call may be wrong; the DNA end is better matched by TRBJ2-7. The CDR3 extends over 17 amino acids. The germline V gene has CDR1 SGHDT and CDR2 YYEEEE. The CDR3 DNA reads TGTGCCAGCAGCCCAAATCCCGGACAGGTTCTCGCCTACGAGCAGTACTTC. Translated: CASSPNPGQVLAYEQYF.

This clone has just a few counts. The V and J genes are TRBV18 and TRBJ1-1; possibly TRBD1 for D (6 bases). The CDR3 is 18 amino acids. Germline V lookup: CDR1 KGHSH, CDR2 LQKENI. Trimming pared 0 bases from V and 6 bases from J, leaving 23 bases between. CDR3 coding DNA: TGTGCCAGCTCACCACCTAAGGGGACACCCAGAGTAGTCGCTGAAGCTTTCTTT. Its translation: CASSPPKGTPRVVAEAFF.

The chain employs TRBV4-2 and TRBJ2-7; D possibly corresponds to TRBD2 (6 bases). This CDR3 comprises 15 residues. V dropped 4 bases and J dropped 0 bases, with 13 bases sitting between them. Per germline, CDR1 LGHNA and CDR2 YNFKEQ. CDR3: CASSPFSGASYEQYF. The CDR3 DNA sequence: TGTGCCAGCAGCCCCTTTAGCGGAGCCTCCTACGAGCAGTACTTC.

The chain has TRBV12-5 and TRBJ1-3; D may be TRBD1 (6 bases). V lost 5 bases, J lost 1 base, and 9 bases lay in between. This CDR3 region has 14 residues. Germline V gene data show CDR1 as LGHNT and CDR2 as FRNRAP. The DNA of the CDR3 is TGTGCTAGTGGTCCCGGGACATCTGGAAACACCATATATTTT. This codes for CASGPGTSGNTIYF.

DNA for the CDR3: TGTGCCAGCAGCGTAGATAGCGGGCTGAACGGTGAGCAGTTCTTC. This sequence encodes CASSVDSGLNGEQFF. The J gene is TRBJ2-1, the V gene TRBV9, with 7 bases that match TRBD2. Looked up from germline, CDR1 is SGDLS and CDR2 is YYNGEE. With V trimmed by 0 bases and J by 9 bases, 9 bases remained unmatched. The CDR3 length is 15 residues.

The rearrangement joins TRBV30 to TRBJ2-3; weak D call: TRBD2 (6 bases). The CDR3 sequence is 13 residues long. Deletions cut 1 base from V and 6 bases from J, with 11 bases between. Per the germline V gene, CDR1 is GTSNPN and CDR2 is SVGIG (reference sequence). CDR3 bases: TGTGCCTGGAGTGCCGGACTACGGGATACGCAGTATTTT. Translated, it gives CAWSAGLRDTQYF.

V gene TRBV19 combines with J gene TRBJ2-5; D not resolved. Trimming cost V 3 bases and J 1 base, with 6 bases left between them. Germline assignment: CDR1 LNHDA and CDR2 SQIVND (reference sequence). The CDR3 runs to 13 residues. The chain's CDR3 is CASSISLQETQYF. The CDR3 nucleotides are TGTGCCAGTAGTATTAGCCTCCAAGAGACCCAGTACTTC.

V gene TRBV11-2 combines with J gene TRBJ1-6; TRBD1 is a possible D gene (6 bases). The V and J ends lost 1 base and 10 bases respectively, with 17 bases between them. The CDR3 loop spans 16 amino acids. CDR1 and CDR2 from the germline V gene are SGHAT and FQNNGV. The CDR3 is CASSLGPGGGGSPLHF. The CDR3 region has the DNA TGTGCCAGCAGCTTAGGGCCGGGGGGGGGCGGGTCACCCCTCCACTTT. Full variable domain (rest looked up from reference TRBV11-2 and TRBJ1-6): EAGVAQSPRYKIIEKRQSVAFWCNPISGHATLYWYQQILGQGPKLLIQFQNNGVVDDSQLPKDRFSAERLKGVDSTLKIQPAKLEDSAVYLCASSLGPGGGGSPLHFGNGTRLTVT.

This clone has just one count. The chain links TRBV11-1 to TRBJ2-6; 8 bases are a match to TRBD1. Germline CDR1 and CDR2: SGHAT and FQDESV (reference sequence). Trimming removed 0 bases from V and 0 bases from J; junction bases left unmatched: 7. The CDR3 is 19 amino acids. CDR3 bases: TGTGCCAGCAGCTTAGCTCGGACAGGGTTAAGCTCTGGGGCCAACGTCCTGACTTTC. Translated: CASSLARTGLSSGANVLTF.

This chain uses TRBV7-8 with TRBJ2-5; weak D call: TRBD1 (6 bases). Trimming pared 4 bases from V and 5 bases from J, leaving 14 bases between. This CDR3 region has 14 residues. Looked up from germline, CDR1 is SGHVS and CDR2 is FQNEAQ. The CDR3 DNA follows: TGTGCCAGCAGCTCCAGGGATCAGGGGGAGACCCAGTACTTC. It translates to CASSSRDQGETQYF.

The V and J genes are TRBV28 and TRBJ2-5; the match to TRBD1 covers 10 bases. The J segment lost 1 base and the V segment lost 2 bases, leaving 4 bases of the junction unmatched. CDR1 and CDR2 (germline): MDHEN, SYDVKM. There are 16 residues in the CDR3. The CDR3 nucleotides read TGTGCCAGCAGTTTACTCCGGACAGGGGGCCAAGAGACCCAGTACTTC. This encodes CASSLLRTGGQETQYF.

The chain uses TRBV6-4 and TRBJ2-5, with D possibly matching TRBD1 (6 bases). V was shortened by 5 bases and J by 0 bases, with 10 bases between the two germline ends. The CDR3 totals 14 residues. Germline CDR1 is MRHNA and CDR2 is SNTAGT. This chain's CDR3 is CASSSDRYQETQYF. In DNA, the CDR3 is TGTGCCAGCAGTTCAGACAGGTACCAAGAGACCCAGTACTTC.

The chain joins TRBV7-2 to TRBJ2-1, with D possibly TRBD2 on 5 matching bases. Germline CDR1 SGHTA, CDR2 FQGNSA. The CDR3 is 15 amino acids. V was cut by 0 bases and J by 5 bases, with 11 bases left in between. CDR3: CASSLAGGPNNEQFF. The DNA for the CDR3 is TGTGCCAGCAGCTTAGCCGGCGGGCCGAACAATGAGCAGTTCTTC.

V and J are TRBV12-5 and TRBJ2-3, with no clear D. Trimming took 7 bases from V and 4 from J, leaving 9 bases between them. The CDR3 spans 12 residues. CDR1 and CDR2 (germline): LGHNT, FRNRAP. CDR3 region: CASATAADTQYF. The CDR3 DNA is TGTGCTAGTGCCACGGCGGCAGATACGCAGTATTTT.

This chain uses TRBV19 with TRBJ1-5; no definite D call. In germline, CDR1 is LNHDA, CDR2 SQIVND (reference sequence). CDR3 length: 14 residues. Deletions cut 1 base from V and 4 bases from J, with 8 bases between. CDR3 DNA sequence: TGTGCCAGTAGTATAGGAGGATTTAATCAGCCCCAGCATTTT. Amino acids: CASSIGGFNQPQHF.

This clone was seen just once. In DNA, the CDR3 is TGCGCCAGCAGCTGGACAGGAACAAAGGATACGCAGTATTTT. Encoded protein: CASSWTGTKDTQYF. V gene TRBV5-1 combines with J gene TRBJ2-3, with 7 bases that match TRBD1. Germline CDR1 SGHRS, CDR2 YFSETQ. The CDR3 loop spans 14 amino acids. The V segment lost 3 bases and the J segment 6 bases; nucleotides outside the gene matches: 7.

V usage is TRBV28 and J usage is TRBJ1-5, with 9 bases fitting TRBD1. CDR3 length: 13 amino acids. Germline CDR1 is MDHEN and CDR2 is SYDVKM. V shed 8 bases and J 5 bases; nucleotides not matched to a gene: 4. CDR3: CASRDRDHQPQHF. CDR3 nucleotides: TGTGCCAGCCGGGACAGGGACCATCAGCCCCAGCATTTT.

The V and J genes are TRBV5-6 and TRBJ1-5; 8 bases agree with TRBD1. CDR1 is SGHDT, CDR2 YYEEEE, per germline. With V trimmed by 0 bases and J by 4 bases, 0 bases remained unmatched. The CDR3 runs to 14 residues. In DNA form, the CDR3 reads TGTGCCAGCAGCTTGGGGACAGGGAATCAGCCCCAGCATTTT. This gives the protein CASSLGTGNQPQHF.

The chain employs TRBV5-1 and TRBJ1-1; D not resolved. CDR1 and CDR2 from the germline V gene are SGHRS and YFSETQ. Trimming took off 0 bases at V and 5 bases at J, with 11 bases between the two ends. There are 14 residues in the CDR3. The CDR3 spells CASSLGGRRTEAFF. The CDR3 coding sequence is TGCGCCAGCAGCTTGGGCGGCCGACGGACTGAAGCTTTCTTT. Variable domain in full (rest from reference TRBV5-1 and TRBJ1-1): KAGVTQTPRYLIKTRGQQVTLSCSPISGHRSVSWYQQTPGQGLQFLFEYFSETQRNKGNFPGRFSGRQFSNSRSEMNVSTLELGDSALYLCASSLGGRRTEAFFGQGTRLTVV.

V is TRBV27 and J is TRBJ2-7; TRBD1 matches at 7 bases. The germline CDR1 and CDR2 sequences are MNHEY and SMNVEV (reference sequence). The CDR3 is 15 amino acids. The junction had 13 bases not matched to a gene; V was cut back by 6 bases and J by 5 bases. The CDR3, as DNA: TGTGCCAGCAGCCCAACAGGGGAAGCGCTCCACGAGCAGTACTTC. Protein: CASSPTGEALHEQYF.

The chain joins TRBV28 to TRBJ1-5, with 7 bases that match TRBD1. Germline values: CDR1 MDHEN, CDR2 SYDVKM. V trimming: 3 bases; J trimming: 5 bases; junction bases outside the gene matches: 7. The CDR3 extends over 15 amino acids. CDR3 amino acids: CASSFRQGGYQPQHF. As DNA, the CDR3 is TGTGCCAGCAGTTTCCGTCAGGGGGGCTATCAGCCCCAGCATTTT.

This clone was seen only a few times. The chain carries TRBV19 and TRBJ2-4; D perhaps matches TRBD1 (6 bases). From germline, CDR1 is LNHDA and CDR2 SQIVND (reference sequence). The CDR3 consists of 16 residues. V lost 4 bases and J lost 3, with 16 bases in between. In DNA form, the CDR3 reads TGTGCCAGTAGTAGGGGGCCAGGGATCGACAAAAACATTCAGTACTTC. This codes for CASSRGPGIDKNIQYF.

This chain joins TRBV11-3 and TRBJ1-1; possible D gene TRBD1, 6 bases. Trimming removed 4 bases at V and 5 bases at J, with 11 bases between. This CDR3 contains 13 residues. The germline gives CDR1 SGHNT, CDR2 YENEEA. The CDR3, as DNA: TGTGCCAGCAGCTACAGGGTCGGGACTGAAGCTTTCTTT. Protein: CASSYRVGTEAFF.